The clone carrying this TCR beta chain turned up a few times. Antigen unknown. This sample is drawn from a study of post-analysis software for immune sequencing data. Turning to the study itself: The cohort encompassed relapsing-remitting, secondary progressive and progressive-relapsing multiple sclerosis disease courses.

V was clipped by 3 bases and J by 0 bases, with 8 bases between them. Germline loops: CDR1 SGHTA, CDR2 FQGNSA. The CDR3 spans 14 residues. Study-wide findings and caveats: Significantly lower normalized Chao1 diversity was seen in multiple sclerosis patients than in controls. F measure showed strong co-clustering of same-batch samples. A handful of TRBV segments were significantly more frequent in patients than in controls. TRBV5-6, TRBV5-1 and TRBV20-1 were among these segments.

Carried by the TCR beta cDNA libraries were unique molecular identifiers. Each CDR3 protein is one row after TCRdb ran MiXCR on the PCR reads. The sample consists of some 260,000 distinct CDR3 sequences, 35% to 40% of them appearing once. The source is a girl aged 5 to 17 with multiple sclerosis. This rearrangement joins TRBV7-2 to TRBJ1-1; unclear D gene. Sample: blood. CDR3 nucleotides: TGTGCCAGCAGCTTTGTCAGCTTGAACACTGAAGCTTTCTTT. It encodes CASSFVSLNTEAFF.